A selection of T cell receptor beta chains follows, all from one sample in a study of blood T cells in healthy people across ages. TCRdb used MiXCR to reprocess the 5' RACE reads, holding one entry per CDR3 protein. The sample carries 700,000 to 950,000 distinct CDR3 sequences, approximately 43% recorded once. The sequencing input was blood. The receptor set was obtained from a woman aged 55 to 70 in good health. The CDR3 runs from the conserved cysteine through the conserved F or W. The D gene is left open where the match is weak. Where a row states a size, it is once, few, many or the class of an expanded clone; other rows omit it.

j_gene: TRBJ2-5; abundance: few; v_gene: TRBV6-1; d_gene: TRBD2; CDR3aa: CASSEAAGGQETQYF; CDR3nt: TGTGCCAGCAGTGAGGCGGCGGGGGGGCAAGAGACCCAGTACTTC
j_gene: TRBJ2-5; abundance: few; v_gene: TRBV7-9; d_gene: NA; CDR3aa: CASSPGTSWETQYF; CDR3nt: TGTGCCAGCAGCCCCGGGACCTCCTGGGAGACCCAGTACTTC
j_gene: TRBJ1-1; abundance: NA; v_gene: TRBV4-2; d_gene: TRBD1; CDR3aa: CASSQGQGANTEAFF; CDR3nt: TGTGCCAGCAGCCAAGGGCAGGGGGCGAACACTGAAGCTTTCTTT
j_gene: TRBJ2-1; abundance: NA; v_gene: TRBV20-1; d_gene: NA; CDR3aa: CSARGEGNRVDEQFF; CDR3nt: TGCAGTGCTAGAGGCGAAGGGAATAGGGTTGATGAGCAGTTCTTC
j_gene: TRBJ1-2; abundance: NA; v_gene: TRBV9; d_gene: NA; CDR3aa: CASSGSLDGGYTF; CDR3nt: TGTGCCAGCAGCGGCAGTTTAGACGGTGGCTACACCTTC
j_gene: TRBJ2-3; abundance: NA; v_gene: TRBV20-1; d_gene: NA; CDR3aa: CSARNLGGDTQYF; CDR3nt: TGCAGTGCTAGAAACCTCGGGGGAGATACGCAGTATTTT
j_gene: TRBJ2-7; abundance: NA; v_gene: TRBV9; d_gene: NA; CDR3aa: CASSVTRESEWNNEQYF; CDR3nt: TGTGCCAGCAGCGTAACTCGGGAGAGCGAATGGAACAATGAGCAGTACTTC
j_gene: TRBJ2-3; abundance: NA; v_gene: TRBV7-2; d_gene: NA; CDR3aa: CASSPAGRGGTQYF; CDR3nt: TGTGCCAGCAGCCCAGCAGGCAGGGGGGGTACGCAGTATTTT
j_gene: TRBJ1-1; abundance: few; v_gene: TRBV7-3; d_gene: NA; CDR3aa: CASSLTPNTEAFF; CDR3nt: TGTGCCAGCAGCTTGACACCAAACACTGAAGCTTTCTTT
j_gene: TRBJ2-6; abundance: few; v_gene: TRBV20-1; d_gene: NA; CDR3aa: CSASDSGANVLTF; CDR3nt: TGCAGTGCAAGTGACTCTGGGGCCAACGTCCTGACTTTC
j_gene: TRBJ2-7; abundance: many; v_gene: TRBV5-1; d_gene: TRBD1; CDR3aa: CASSPRQGDYEQYF; CDR3nt: TGCGCCAGCAGCCCCAGACAGGGGGACTACGAGCAGTACTTC
j_gene: TRBJ2-5; abundance: NA; v_gene: TRBV6-2/TRBV6-3; d_gene: NA; CDR3aa: CASSPRTGLGLQETQYF; CDR3nt: TGTGCCAGCAGTCCGCGAACCGGGTTGGGCCTGCAAGAGACCCAGTACTTC
j_gene: TRBJ1-2; abundance: once; v_gene: TRBV25-1; d_gene: NA; CDR3aa: CASTDVSYGYTF; CDR3nt: TGTGCCAGCACGGACGTCAGCTATGGCTACACCTTC
j_gene: TRBJ1-5; abundance: NA; v_gene: TRBV6-2/TRBV6-3; d_gene: NA; CDR3aa: CAGSYSSGRIYSNQPQHF; CDR3nt: TGTGCCGGCAGTTACTCGAGTGGCCGGATTTATAGCAATCAGCCCCAGCATTTT
j_gene: TRBJ2-1; abundance: few; v_gene: TRBV27; d_gene: TRBD1; CDR3aa: CASSPQGADYNEQFF; CDR3nt: TGTGCCAGCAGTCCCCAGGGGGCCGATTACAATGAGCAGTTCTTC
j_gene: TRBJ2-5; abundance: few; v_gene: TRBV7-9; d_gene: TRBD2; CDR3aa: CASSSWTSGRGETQYF; CDR3nt: TGTGCCAGCAGTTCTTGGACTAGCGGGAGGGGAGAGACCCAGTACTTT